This T cell receptor (beta chain) was sequenced in a study of Graves' ophthalmopathy and Graves' hyperthyroidism. None of the included patients had other autoimmune diseases, uncontrolled infections, pregnancy or lactation, as these led to exclusion. Clinical symptoms and serum thyroxine were used for diagnosis; TRAb, thyroid ultrasound and orbital computed tomography were also relied on. Isolation of PBMCs was performed using 9.5 to 10 ml of fresh peripheral blood. This clonotype was counted ten times or more. RNA served as the template for amplifying TCR beta CDR3 regions. A first-round RT-PCR used HTBI primers, followed by a second-round multiplex PCR. Via MiXCR, TCRdb re-called the multiplex PCR reads, giving one row per CDR3 protein. The sample shows about 400,000 distinct CDR3 sequences, roughly 18% of them seen only once. The TCR was taken from a young woman with Graves' ophthalmopathy. The sample was peripheral blood.

In nucleotides, the CDR3 is TGTGCCAGCAGAGTTTTAGCGGGGGGGCCGCTTGAGCAGTACTTC. Protein product: CASRVLAGGPLEQYF. The chain carries TRBV6-1 and TRBJ2-7; 11 bases are shared with TRBD2. CDR3 size: 15 residues. V lost 6 bases and J lost 7; bases outside the gene matches: 11. The V gene's germline CDR1 is MNHNS and CDR2 SASEGT.